The TCR beta chain under discussion was sequenced for a study of blood T cell repertoires in COVID-19. Study-wide context: Spain, Italy and the United States supplied samples that represented acute and convalescent COVID-19. In each case, the material was cDNA or gDNA derived from T cells, B-cell-depleted T cells, or PBMCs.

J was trimmed by 8 bases and V by 7 bases; bases with no gene match: 6. The CDR3 runs 13 residues. Germline-derived CDR1 and CDR2 are MNHEY and SVGAGI. As processed by the authors: Amplification of reference gene primers was used by the study to estimate nucleated cell counts. The repertoire was sequenced with immunoSEQ multiplex PCR; TCRdb's copy has only in-frame clones and lacks some. V, J and clone size derive from that table, while D and trimming were established from the DNA sequence. The data show 270,000 or so clones, 82% seen once. The source is a woman between 18 and 29 years old with acute or convalescent COVID-19. The sample taken for sequencing was peripheral blood. The V and J genes are TRBV6-5 and TRBJ1-2; 11 nucleotides align to TRBD1. The CDR3 region has the DNA TGTGCCAGCACCGGACAGGGGGCACAGGGCTACACCTTC. Its protein is CASTGQGAQGYTF.